What follows are 18 T cell receptor beta chains derived from one specimen sequenced in a study of early T cells in non-severe SARS-CoV-2 infection. A single record per CDR3 protein comes from TCRdb applying MiXCR to the 5' RACE reads. The sample contains tens of thousands of distinct CDR3 sequences, approximately 15% of which appear only once. The sequenced sample was whole blood. These receptors all stem from an adult who was a healthcare worker with PCR-confirmed SARS-CoV-2 infection or an uninfected control (not recorded which).

The chain employs TRBV10-3 and TRBJ2-7; D may be TRBD1 (5 bases). The germline V gene has CDR1 ENHRY and CDR2 SYGVKD. The CDR3 totals 15 residues. Trimming removed 6 bases at V and 0 bases at J, with 15 bases between. CDR3 in amino acids: CAISPRGLSSYEQYF. CDR3 nucleotides: TGTGCCATCAGCCCTAGGGGCCTAAGCTCCTACGAGCAGTACTTC.

This clonotype was found a few times. The CDR3 DNA reads TGTGCCATCCGTAGTGGGGCGGGACTAGCGGGAGCGGATTCTGACGAGCAGTACTTC. It codes for CAIRSGAGLAGADSDEQYF. The chain joins TRBV10-3 to TRBJ2-7; 14 bases line up with TRBD2. Germline assignment: CDR1 ENHRY and CDR2 SYGVKD. CDR3 length equals 19 residues. The V gene end was trimmed by 8 bases and the J gene end by 5 bases; junction bases not matched to a gene: 20.

This clonotype was detected a few times. CDR3 DNA: TGTGCCAGTAGTCGACAGGGGGCAACCGGGGAGCTGTTTTTT. Translated, it gives CASSRQGATGELFF. The V and J genes are TRBV19 and TRBJ2-2; 10 bases map to TRBD1. This CDR3 contains 14 residues. After removal of 5 bases from V and 5 bases from J, the junction contained 2 bases not matched to a gene. From germline, CDR1 is LNHDA and CDR2 SQIVND (reference sequence).

A few counts support this clonotype. This chain uses TRBV11-2 with TRBJ2-3; unclear D gene. Germline V gene data show CDR1 as SGHAT and CDR2 as FQNNGV. The V end was cut by 5 bases, the J end by 5 bases, with 5 bases between. The length of the CDR3 is 11 residues. CDR3 sequence (DNA): TGTGCCAGCAGCGAAGGAGATACGCAGTATTTT. Its protein product is CASSEGDTQYF. Full variable domain (outside the CDR3, taken from reference TRBV11-2 and TRBJ2-3): EAGVAQSPRYKIIEKRQSVAFWCNPISGHATLYWYQQILGQGPKLLIQFQNNGVVDDSQLPKDRFSAERLKGVDSTLKIQPAKLEDSAVYLCASSEGDTQYFGPGTRLTVL.

In DNA, the CDR3 is TGCAGTGCTAGATGGCAGGGAGGCACTGAAGCTTTCTTT. Its translation is CSARWQGGTEAFF. This chain joins TRBV20-1 and TRBJ1-1; tentatively, D is TRBD1 (5 bases). V lost 2 bases and J 4 bases, leaving 11 bases between the germline ends. This CDR3 contains 13 residues. Germline V gives CDR1 DFQATT, CDR2 SNEGSKA (reference sequence).

The sample holds many counts of this clonotype. The chain joins TRBV29-1 to TRBJ1-1; D perhaps matches TRBD1 (5 bases). The germline CDR1 and CDR2 sequences are SQVTM and ANQGSEA. The V and J ends lost 4 bases and 3 bases respectively, with 9 bases between them. The CDR3 loop spans 12 amino acids. The CDR3 sequence is CSVAGGDTEAFF. In DNA, the CDR3 is TGCAGCGTTGCTGGGGGGGACACTGAAGCTTTCTTT.

This clonotype was picked up a small number of times. This chain uses TRBV12-3 or TRBV12-4 with TRBJ1-1; perhaps TRBD1 as D (5 bases). V was shortened by 9 bases and J by 1 base, with 21 bases between the two germline ends. This CDR3 has 16 residues. CDR3: CASDRFGAGKNTEAFF. CDR3 bases: TGTGCCAGTGACCGTTTCGGGGCAGGAAAGAACACTGAAGCTTTCTTT.

The table lists this clonotype with a few counts. The rearrangement joins TRBV27 to TRBJ2-1; tentative D call: TRBD2 (5 bases). The CDR3 is 13 amino acids. CDR1 is MNHEY and CDR2 is SMNVEV in the germline V gene (reference sequence). The V end was cut by 3 bases, the J end by 9 bases, with 12 bases between. CDR3 residues: CASSFTRESEQFF. In DNA, the CDR3 is TGTGCCAGCAGTTTCACTAGGGAAAGTGAGCAGTTCTTC.

This clonotype was seen ten or more times. The V call is TRBV19, the J call TRBJ1-5, with D perhaps TRBD1 (5 bases). The CDR3 loop spans 12 amino acids. CDR1 is LNHDA, CDR2 SQIVND, per germline (reference sequence). Trimming left V 6 bases short and J 6 bases short, with 9 bases between. CDR3 sequence reads: CASRQGLQPQHF. The DNA of the CDR3 is TGTGCCAGTAGGCAGGGTCTTCAGCCCCAGCATTTT.

This clonotype has ten or more counts. The chain recombines TRBV6-5 with TRBJ1-2; a possible D gene is TRBD1 (6 bases). V was clipped by 4 bases and J by 8 bases, with 14 bases between them. Germline lookup yields CDR1 MNHEY and CDR2 SVGAGI. CDR3 length: 13 residues. The CDR3 protein is CASSFQGKVGYTF. In nucleotides, the CDR3 is TGTGCCAGCAGTTTTCAGGGGAAGGTCGGCTACACCTTC.

This clonotype was seen a handful of times. The gene calls are TRBV7-2 and TRBJ2-5, with D perhaps being TRBD1 or TRBD2 (5 bases each). Germline-derived CDR1 and CDR2 are SGHTA and FQGNSA. Between the trimmed V and J ends, which lost 6 bases and 6 bases, there was a span of 20 bases. There are 15 residues in the CDR3. CDR3 DNA sequence: TGTGCCAGCAGTGGGACGGTAGTGGGGTGGAAGACCCAGTACTTC. Its protein is CASSGTVVGWKTQYF.

The rearrangement uses TRBV5-1 and TRBJ2-5; no reliable D call. This CDR3 region has 15 residues. Germline CDR1 reads SGHRS; CDR2 reads YFSETQ. V lost 2 bases, J lost 1 base, and 12 bases lay in between. CDR3 residues: CASSLLAELQETQYF. In DNA, the CDR3 is TGCGCCAGCAGCTTACTGGCGGAGCTCCAAGAGACCCAGTACTTC.

This clonotype was counted only a few times. This rearrangement joins TRBV27 to TRBJ1-1; unclear D gene. The germline V and J ends were trimmed by 2 bases and 1 base, with 5 bases remaining between them. CDR3 length: 13 residues. CDR1 MNHEY and CDR2 SMNVEV come from the germline V gene (reference sequence). The CDR3 loop reads CASSLAQNTEAFF. In DNA, the CDR3 is TGTGCCAGCAGTTTAGCCCAGAACACTGAAGCTTTCTTT.

The chain is built from TRBV27 and TRBJ2-7; D ambiguous. The length of the CDR3 is 13 residues. Germline CDR1 reads MNHEY; CDR2 reads SMNVEV (reference sequence). Trimming took off 3 bases at V and 4 bases at J, with 10 bases between the two ends. The CDR3 loop reads CASSFVGGYEQYF. The CDR3, as DNA: TGTGCCAGCAGTTTTGTGGGTGGGTACGAGCAGTACTTC.

This clonotype was detected only a few times. CDR3 bases: TGTGCCATCAGTGAGGGAGCGGGAGCCTCAGATACGCAGTATTTT. It encodes CAISEGAGASDTQYF. This chain links TRBV10-3 with TRBJ2-3, with 8 bases lining up with TRBD2. Per the germline V gene, CDR1 is ENHRY and CDR2 is SYGVKD. The CDR3 runs to 15 residues. The V and J ends lost 2 bases and 4 bases, in that order; junction bases with no gene match: 5.

The chain joins TRBV20-1 to TRBJ2-7; D perhaps matches TRBD2 (5 bases). This CDR3 spans 12 amino acids. The V and J ends lost 4 bases and 4 bases respectively, with 11 bases between them. Germline-derived CDR1 and CDR2 are DFQATT and SNEGSKA (reference sequence). The CDR3 loop reads CSAKGLKYEQYF. The CDR3 bases are TGCAGTGCTAAAGGACTGAAATACGAGCAGTACTTC.

This clonotype was recorded a few times. This sequence joins TRBV5-1 and TRBJ2-1, with D hard to call. V lost 2 bases and J 7 bases, leaving 4 bases between the germline ends. CDR3 size: 11 residues. Germline V CDR1 and CDR2: SGHRS, YFSETQ. CDR3 bases: TGCGCCAGCAGCTTCCAGAATGAGCAGTTCTTC. Protein sequence: CASSFQNEQFF. The full variable domain, rest sourced from reference TRBV5-1 and TRBJ2-1, is KAGVTQTPRYLIKTRGQQVTLSCSPISGHRSVSWYQQTPGQGLQFLFEYFSETQRNKGNFPGRFSGRQFSNSRSEMNVSTLELGDSALYLCASSFQNEQFFGPGTRLTVL.

V gene TRBV11-2 combines with J gene TRBJ1-5, with D perhaps matching TRBD1 (5 bases). The germline V gene encodes CDR1 SGHAT and CDR2 FQNNGV. The CDR3 covers 15 residues. V lost 5 bases, J lost 4 bases, and 15 bases lay in between. As DNA, the CDR3 is TGTGCCAGCAGCGGCGACAGTAGGTTGAATCAGCCCCAGCATTTT. Its translation: CASSGDSRLNQPQHF.